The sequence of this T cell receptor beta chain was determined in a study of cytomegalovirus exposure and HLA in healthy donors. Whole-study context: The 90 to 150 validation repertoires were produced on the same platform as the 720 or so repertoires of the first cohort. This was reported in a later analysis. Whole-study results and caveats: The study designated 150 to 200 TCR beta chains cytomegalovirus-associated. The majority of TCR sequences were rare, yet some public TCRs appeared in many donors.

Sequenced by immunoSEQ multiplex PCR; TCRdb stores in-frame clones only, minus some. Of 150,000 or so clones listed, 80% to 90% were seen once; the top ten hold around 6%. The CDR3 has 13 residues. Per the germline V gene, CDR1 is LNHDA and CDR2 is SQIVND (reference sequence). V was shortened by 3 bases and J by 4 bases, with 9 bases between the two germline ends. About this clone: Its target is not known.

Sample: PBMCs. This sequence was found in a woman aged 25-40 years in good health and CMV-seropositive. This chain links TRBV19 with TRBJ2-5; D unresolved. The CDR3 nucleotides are TGTGCCAGTAGTATGAGGAGTTTAGAGACCCAGTACTTC. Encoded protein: CASSMRSLETQYF.